This T cell receptor beta chain was sequenced in a study of cytomegalovirus exposure and HLA in healthy donors. Study-level results: In vitro testing confirmed a few CMV-associated chains as specific for CMV antigens. One later analysis, an examination of the 100 to 150 validation repertoires, found that first-cohort TCR clusters tended to co-occur in them. It was reportedly the case that the classifier diagnosed cytomegalovirus status with high specificity and sensitivity.

Germline V CDR1 and CDR2: SGHRS, YFSETQ. The CDR3 loop spans 16 amino acids. V lost 2 bases to trimming and J lost 1 base; unmatched junction nucleotides: 3. About this clone: Its antigen is undetermined.

Assay: immunoSEQ multiplex PCR; the TCRdb copy retains only in-frame clones and omits some. The sample lists 150,000 to 180,000 clones, 86% seen once, with over 2% in the top ten. Sequenced sample: PBMCs. The rearrangement links TRBV5-1 to TRBJ2-1; the match to TRBD2 covers 10 bases. This TCR was sampled from a human donor in good health. CDR3 nucleotide sequence: TGCGCCAGCAGCTTTAGCGGGAGGCCTTCCTACAATGAGCAGTTCTTC. Residues: CASSFSGRPSYNEQFF.